These 4 T cell receptor beta chains originate from one sample sequenced in a study of tumor-infiltrating lymphocytes in primary liver carcinoma. Co-extracting RNA and DNA was done with roughly 17-32 mg of unsorted bulk tissue as input. The template, about 540 ng total RNA, yielded TCR beta cDNA made with a constant-region primer. Investigators got TCR beta libraries out of three nested multiplex PCR rounds, done with slightly modified ARM-PCR. In the first two PCR rounds, TRBV1-TRBV30 forward primers were paired with a C-beta reverse primer, and each round lasted 10 cycles. From the multiplex PCR reads, TCRdb called clonotypes with MiXCR, one entry per CDR3 protein. The table lists just under 95,000 distinct CDR3 sequences, about 70% of them singletons. Material: tumor-adjacent normal liver tissue. The receptors originated from a man aged 40-50 years with primary liver carcinoma and hepatitis B virus infection.

Only one count was recorded for this clonotype. The rearrangement uses TRBV11-2 and TRBJ2-3; TRBD2 matches 9 bases. The CDR3 totals 16 residues. V lost 4 bases and J lost 8; bases outside the gene matches: 13. Per the germline V gene, CDR1 is SGHAT and CDR2 is FQNNGV. Here the CDR3 reads CASSSPTSGSAVTQYF. The CDR3, as DNA: TGTGCCAGCAGCTCCCCGACTAGCGGCAGCGCAGTTACGCAGTATTTT.

To note about this clonotype: Its ends do not fully match the called genes, so a read error is possible. The chain links TRBV11-2 to TRBJ2-1; 10 bases fit TRBD2. The CDR3 has 15 residues. Looked up from germline, CDR1 is SGHAT and CDR2 is FQNNGV. CDR3 in amino acids: CASNQLAGGYNEQSF. CDR3 nucleotide sequence: TGTGCCAGTAACCAATTAGCGGGGGGCTACAATGAGCAGTCCTTC.

In its sample, this clonotype was seen a few times. The V call is TRBV5-1, the J call TRBJ2-7; 9 bases fit TRBD2. Germline CDR1 and CDR2: SGHRS and YFSETQ. This CDR3 comprises 17 residues. The V and J ends lost 4 bases and 6 bases, in that order; junction bases with no gene match: 17. CDR3 nucleotide sequence: TGCGCCAGCAGCCAAGGTTCCGGACTAGCGTCGGGAGCCGAGCAGTACTTC. Amino acid sequence: CASSQGSGLASGAEQYF.

Remarks on this clonotype: At one end the junction does not follow the germline gene, possibly because of a read error. This chain joins TRBV11-2 and TRBJ1-1, with 7 bases identical to TRBD1. Germline V gene lookup returns CDR1 SGHAT and CDR2 FQNNGV. The CDR3 sequence is 19 residues long. CDR3 region: CASSLVRPGQEFRNNEAFF. CDR3 nucleotide sequence: TGTGCCAGCAGCTTAGTGAGACCCGGACAGGAATTCAGGAACAATGAAGCTTTCTTT.